The 20 T cell receptor beta chains given below trace back to one sample, sequenced in a study of T cell changes during pregnancy in multiple sclerosis. Repertoires were generated with immunoSEQ multiplex PCR, while TCRdb's copy carries only in-frame clones and drops some. The table shows under 100,000 clones, with around 96% occurring only once. Material: peripheral blood, obtained in the second trimester of pregnancy. The receptors shown here come from a female donor with multiple sclerosis, enrolled in a pregnancy study.

This CDR3 reads CASSMGLASYEQYF. The CDR3 DNA reads as TGTGCCAGCAGCATGGGACTAGCCTCTTACGAGCAGTACTTC. V is TRBV5-5 and J is TRBJ2-7; 9 nucleotides agree with TRBD2. The germline CDR1 and CDR2 sequences are SGHKS and YYEKEE (reference sequence). The CDR3 is 14 amino acids. V gave up 4 bases and J gave up 4 bases; unmatched junction bases: 6.

The chain has TRBV5-5 and TRBJ2-1; D gene ambiguous. Trimming left V 6 bases short and J 7 bases short, with 23 bases between. Germline values: CDR1 SGHKS, CDR2 YYEKEE (reference sequence). This CDR3 has 16 amino acids. CDR3 protein: CASTLHRDLLRNEQFF. In nucleotides, the CDR3 is TGTGCCAGCACTCTCCACAGAGATCTCCTACGAAATGAGCAGTTCTTC. The full variable domain, rest sourced from reference TRBV5-5 and TRBJ2-1, is DAGVTQSPTHLIKTRGQQVTLRCSPISGHKSVSWYQQVLGQGPQFIFQYYEKEERGRGNFPDRFSARQFPNYSSELNVNALLLGDSALYLCASTLHRDLLRNEQFFGPGTRLTVL.

This clone was seen once. V usage is TRBV7-9 and J usage is TRBJ1-1, with a tentative D call TRBD1 (6 bases). Germline V gene data show CDR1 as SEHNR and CDR2 as FQNEAQ (reference sequence). V was pared by 5 bases and J by 4 bases, with 14 bases between. CDR3 length: 14 residues. Written as DNA, the CDR3 is TGTGCCAGCAGCGGATCAACAGGGACCACTGAAGCTTTCTTT. It is translated as CASSGSTGTTEAFF.

The V call is TRBV19, the J call TRBJ2-5; tentatively, D is TRBD2 (7 bases). Trimming took 4 bases from V and 5 from J, leaving 17 bases between them. The CDR3 sequence is 15 residues long. Looked up from germline, CDR1 is LNHDA and CDR2 is SQIVND (reference sequence). Here the CDR3 DNA reads TGTGCCAGTAGTAAGGGGTCGGGGGGCGCGGAGACCCAGTACTTC. This translates into CASSKGSGGAETQYF.

The V and J genes are TRBV7-9 and TRBJ1-4, with TRBD1 matching 9 bases. The V segment lost 5 bases and the J segment 3 bases; nucleotides outside the gene matches: 13. Germline loops: CDR1 SEHNR, CDR2 FQNEAQ (reference sequence). The CDR3 has 18 amino acids. The CDR3 loop is CASSTGTGTIRANEKLFF. CDR3 DNA: TGTGCCAGCAGCACCGGGACAGGGACAATTAGAGCTAATGAAAAACTGTTTTTT.

This chain links TRBV7-6 with TRBJ2-5, with no clear D. Trimming took off 4 bases at V and 3 bases at J, with 9 bases between the two ends. Germline V lookup: CDR1 SGHVS, CDR2 FNYEAQ. This CDR3 comprises 13 residues. The CDR3 region has the DNA TGTGCCAGCAGCTCCAGGTCGGAAGAGACCCAGTACTTC. Translated, it gives CASSSRSEETQYF.

The gene calls are TRBV11-2 and TRBJ2-1; 10 bases line up with TRBD2. J was trimmed by 6 bases and V by 5 bases; bases with no gene match: 10. Germline assignment: CDR1 SGHAT and CDR2 FQNNGV. The CDR3 loop spans 16 amino acids. Here the CDR3 DNA reads TGTGCCAGCAGCCTGCTGCTAGCGGGAGTTTCCAATGAGCAGTTCTTC. It codes for CASSLLLAGVSNEQFF.

V gene TRBV7-9 combines with J gene TRBJ2-7; D uncertain. This CDR3 is 12 amino acids long. The V gene lost 2 bases and the J gene lost 5 bases, with 7 bases spanning the gap. Germline CDR1 reads SEHNR; CDR2 reads FQNEAQ (reference sequence). The CDR3 DNA is TGTGCCAGCAGCTTACTGGGCAACGAGCAGTACTTC. Amino acids: CASSLLGNEQYF.

V gene TRBV10-3 combines with J gene TRBJ1-5, with 8 nucleotides matching TRBD1. Germline trimming cut 3 bases from V and 7 bases from J; bases unmatched to any gene: 8. Germline-derived CDR1 and CDR2 are ENHRY and SYGVKD. The CDR3 sequence is 15 residues long. The CDR3 loop reads CAISDFGQGSQPQHF. The CDR3 DNA reads as TGTGCCATCAGTGATTTCGGACAGGGAAGCCAGCCCCAGCATTTT.

This sequence joins TRBV29-1 and TRBJ2-4; TRBD1 matches at 9 bases. Germline V lookup: CDR1 SQVTM, CDR2 ANQGSEA. V gave up 2 bases and J gave up 6 bases; unmatched junction bases: 2. This CDR3 comprises 13 residues. CDR3 bases: TGCAGCGTTGAACCGGGACAGGGAAACATTCAGTACTTC. It codes for CSVEPGQGNIQYF.

The chain joins TRBV9 to TRBJ2-2; 11 bases align to TRBD2. This CDR3 has 15 residues. Germline loops: CDR1 SGDLS, CDR2 YYNGEE. The ends lost 3 bases at V and 4 bases at J; junction bases unmatched: 2. The CDR3 nucleotides are TGTGCCAGCAGCGGTAGCGGGAGGGGCACCGGGGAGCTGTTTTTT. This sequence encodes CASSGSGRGTGELFF. Filled out from reference TRBV9 and TRBJ2-2, the complete variable domain reads DSGVTQTPKHLITATGQRVTLRCSPRSGDLSVYWYQQSLDQGLQFLIQYYNGEERAKGNILERFSAQQFPDLHSELNLSSLELGDSALYFCASSGSGRGTGELFFGEGSRLTVL.

V gene TRBV15 combines with J gene TRBJ2-7; weak D call: TRBD1 (6 bases). The CDR3 contains 15 residues. Trimming removed 5 bases at V and 5 bases at J, with 19 bases between. Germline values: CDR1 LNHNV, CDR2 YYDKDF (reference sequence). CDR3 protein: CATSPMQGIGNEQYF. The CDR3 DNA reads as TGTGCCACCAGCCCGATGCAGGGGATAGGGAACGAGCAGTACTTC.

Here the CDR3 DNA reads TGTGCCAGCAGCCTTTACACAGATACGCAGTATTTT. This sequence encodes CASSLYTDTQYF. The chain recombines TRBV5-4 with TRBJ2-3; D unclear. The CDR3 length is 12 residues. Germline V lookup: CDR1 SGHNT, CDR2 YYREEE (reference sequence). The V end lost 4 bases, the J end lost 2 bases, and 5 bases lay between the germline ends. The full variable domain, completed using reference TRBV5-4 and TRBJ2-3, is ETGVTQSPTHLIKTRGQQVTLRCSSQSGHNTVSWYQQALGQGPQFIFQYYREEENGRGNFPPRFSGLQFPNYSSELNVNALELDDSALYLCASSLYTDTQYFGPGTRLTVL.

The chain has TRBV5-1 and TRBJ1-4; D gene ambiguous. CDR1 SGHRS and CDR2 YFSETQ come from the germline V gene. Trimming shortened V by 1 base and J by 0 bases, and 7 bases separated the two germline ends. This CDR3 has 15 amino acids. CDR3 nucleotides: TGCGCCAGCAGCTTGAAATTCTCAACTAATGAAAAACTGTTTTTT. It is translated as CASSLKFSTNEKLFF. The full variable domain, its missing parts supplied by reference TRBV5-1 and TRBJ1-4, is KAGVTQTPRYLIKTRGQQVTLSCSPISGHRSVSWYQQTPGQGLQFLFEYFSETQRNKGNFPGRFSGRQFSNSRSEMNVSTLELGDSALYLCASSLKFSTNEKLFFGSGTQLSVL.

The chain has TRBV9 and TRBJ2-2; a weak D match, TRBD2 (6 bases). The CDR3 has 16 residues. CDR1 and CDR2 (germline): SGDLS, YYNGEE. V was clipped by 3 bases and J by 4 bases, with 16 bases between them. CDR3 amino acids: CASSARPGLSTGELFF. CDR3 sequence (DNA): TGTGCCAGCAGCGCCAGGCCGGGACTGTCCACCGGGGAGCTGTTTTTT.

The chain combines TRBV9 with TRBJ1-2, with TRBD1 identical over 12 bases. The CDR3 sequence is 17 residues long. J gave up 4 bases and V 3 bases, and 10 bases lay outside the gene matches. The germline V gene has CDR1 SGDLS and CDR2 YYNGEE. The CDR3 sequence is CASSGSTGTGGGYGYTF. The CDR3 nucleotides are TGTGCCAGCAGCGGAAGCACCGGGACAGGGGGCGGCTATGGCTACACCTTC.

The chain carries TRBV6-1 and TRBJ2-5; 9 bases agree with TRBD1. The CDR3 length is 14 residues. Germline CDR1 reads MNHNS; CDR2 reads SASEGT. Trimming cost V 8 bases and J 4 bases; bases outside gene matches: 8. The CDR3: CASLYRGRGETQYF. In nucleotides, the CDR3 is TGTGCCAGCCTTTACAGGGGGCGAGGAGAGACCCAGTACTTC.

The J gene is TRBJ2-1, the V gene TRBV27; TRBD2 matches 13 bases. V dropped 6 bases and J dropped 4; count of bases not matched to a gene: 6. CDR3 size: 16 residues. Germline lookup yields CDR1 MNHEY and CDR2 SMNVEV (reference sequence). The chain's CDR3 is CASRAGTSGVYNEQFF. The CDR3 DNA follows: TGTGCCAGCAGAGCCGGGACTAGCGGGGTATACAATGAGCAGTTCTTC.

The chain carries TRBV6-5 and TRBJ2-7; 10 bases line up with TRBD1. The J segment lost 3 bases and the V segment lost 4 bases, leaving 3 bases of the junction unmatched. The CDR3 has 14 amino acids. CDR1 and CDR2 (germline): MNHEY, SVGAGI. CDR3 in DNA: TGTGCCAGCAGTTCCGGACAGGGGGGCTACGAGCAGTACTTC. It translates to CASSSGQGGYEQYF.

The J gene is TRBJ1-1, the V gene TRBV7-7, with no clear D. Germline values: CDR1 SSHAT, CDR2 FNYEAQ (reference sequence). V was clipped by 2 bases and J by 0 bases, with 4 bases between them. The CDR3 consists of 13 residues. The CDR3 nucleotides read TGTGCCAGCAGCTTATTCGTGAACACTGAAGCTTTCTTT. Its protein is CASSLFVNTEAFF.